The present entry profiles one T cell receptor (beta chain) with its context. Trimming removed 3 bases from V and 0 bases from J, with 8 bases in between. Germline CDR1 reads GTSNPN; CDR2 reads SVGIG (reference sequence). The CDR3 is made up of 13 amino acids. These data are taken from a study of blood T cell repertoires in COVID-19. The overall study: Specimens from acute and convalescent COVID-19 originated in the United States, Italy and Spain. The analysed material was cDNA or gDNA that came from T cells, B-cell-depleted T cells, or PBMCs.

The authors' processing: From reference gene primer amplification, estimates of nucleated cell counts were derived. Repertoires were generated with immunoSEQ multiplex PCR, while TCRdb's copy carries only in-frame clones and drops some. V, J and clone size reflect that table, while D and trimming were determined from the DNA. The table lists around 200,000 clones, around 90% of them singletons. Material for sequencing was peripheral blood. J is TRBJ1-2 and V is TRBV30, with D maybe TRBD1 (5 bases). This clonotype was obtained from a woman in her late teens or twenties who had recovered from COVID-19. CDR3 sequence (DNA): TGTGCCTGGAGGAAGACAGCTAACTATGGCTACACCTTC. Amino acid sequence: CAWRKTANYGYTF.